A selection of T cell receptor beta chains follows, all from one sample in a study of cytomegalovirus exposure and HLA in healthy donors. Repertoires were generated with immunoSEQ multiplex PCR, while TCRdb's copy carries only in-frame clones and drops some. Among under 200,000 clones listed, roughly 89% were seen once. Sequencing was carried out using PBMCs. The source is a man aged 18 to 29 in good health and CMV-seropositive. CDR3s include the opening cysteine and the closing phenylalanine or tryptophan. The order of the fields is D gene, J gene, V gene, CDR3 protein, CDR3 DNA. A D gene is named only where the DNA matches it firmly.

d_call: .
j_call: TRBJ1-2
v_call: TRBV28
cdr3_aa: CASSPGLNNYGYTF
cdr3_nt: TGTGCCAGCAGTCCGGGACTGAATAACTATGGCTACACCTTC

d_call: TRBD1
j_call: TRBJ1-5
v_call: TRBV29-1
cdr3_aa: CSVGQGNGNQPQHF
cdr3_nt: TGCAGCGTTGGACAGGGGAACGGCAATCAGCCCCAGCATTTT

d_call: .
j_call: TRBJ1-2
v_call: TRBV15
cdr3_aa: CATSRDLGGNYGYTF
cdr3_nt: TGTGCCACCAGCAGAGATCTGGGGGGGAACTATGGCTACACCTTC

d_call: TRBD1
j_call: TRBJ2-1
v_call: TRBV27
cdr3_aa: CASSLSWDRAWDSYNEQFF
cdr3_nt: TGTGCCAGCAGTTTATCTTGGGACAGGGCTTGGGATTCATACAATGAGCAGTTCTTC

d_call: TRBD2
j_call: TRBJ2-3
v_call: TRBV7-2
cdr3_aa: CASSLTRLAGVPDTQYF
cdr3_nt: TGTGCCAGCAGCTTAACCCGACTAGCGGGAGTACCAGATACGCAGTATTTT

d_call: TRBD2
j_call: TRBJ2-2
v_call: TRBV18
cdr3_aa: CASSPRERGNGELFF
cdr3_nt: TGTGCCAGCTCACCGAGGGAGCGGGGGAACGGGGAGCTGTTTTTT

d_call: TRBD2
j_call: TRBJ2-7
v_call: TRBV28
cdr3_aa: CASSSGLAGGPEQYF
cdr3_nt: TGTGCCAGCAGTTCCGGACTAGCGGGAGGGCCCGAGCAGTACTTC

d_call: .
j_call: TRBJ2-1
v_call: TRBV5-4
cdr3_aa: CASSPRPTSYNEQFF
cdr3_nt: TGTGCCAGCAGCCCTCGTCCTACGTCCTACAATGAGCAGTTCTTC

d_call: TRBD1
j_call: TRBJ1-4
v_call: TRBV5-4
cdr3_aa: CASSEGQRNEKLFF
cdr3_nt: TGTGCCAGCAGCGAGGGACAGCGTAATGAAAAACTGTTTTTT

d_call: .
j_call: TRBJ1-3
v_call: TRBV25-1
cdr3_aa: CASSELRTANSGNTIYF
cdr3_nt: TGTGCCAGCAGTGAATTAAGGACAGCGAACTCTGGAAACACCATATATTTT

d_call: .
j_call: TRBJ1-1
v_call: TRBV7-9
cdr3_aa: CASNFGTEAFF
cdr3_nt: TGTGCCAGCAATTTCGGGACAGAAGCTTTCTTT